This T cell receptor beta chain was sequenced during a study of OX40 agonist ivuxolimab in advanced cancers. Whole-study findings and limits: At 0.1 to 3.0 mg/kg and by week 6, CD4+ and CD8+ T cells in the blood had expanded clonally. More expanded clones were found, on average, in CD8+ than in CD4+ T cells.

Profiled with immunoSEQ multiplex PCR; TCRdb holds only in-frame clones, not every one. The sample carries about 86,000 clones, about 90% recorded once. Patients with autoimmune history or systemic immunosuppression were excluded. The V end lost 1 base, the J end lost 2 bases, and 11 bases lay between the germline ends. Germline CDR1 is SGHRS and CDR2 is YFSETQ. The CDR3 spans 15 residues. Turning to this clone: Its target is unknown.

V is TRBV5-1 and J is TRBJ2-3; no reliable D call. The starting material was CD4+ or CD8+ T cells sorted from blood, obtained in a trial of the OX40 agonist ivuxolimab. This clonotype was sampled from an adult with an advanced solid tumor such as melanoma, head and neck, liver or kidney cancer. CDR3: CASSLLSRTTDTQYF. CDR3 sequence (DNA): TGCGCCAGCAGCTTGTTGAGTCGCACCACAGATACGCAGTATTTT.